These T cell receptor beta chains were read from a single sample in a study of blood T cell repertoires in COVID-19. TCRdb keeps only in-frame clones here, not all; method: immunoSEQ multiplex PCR. Of about 180,000 clones listed, roughly 87% are singletons. Specimen: peripheral blood. The origin of the receptors is a woman in her forties or fifties with acute or convalescent COVID-19. Both conserved end residues are part of each CDR3. D genes are given only for firm matches. Size tells how often a clone was seen (once, few, many) or the class of an expanded clone, and some rows leave it out.

v_gene	j_gene	abundance	d_gene	CDR3nt	CDR3aa
TRBV29-1	TRBJ1-1	.	.	TGCAGCGCGAGGGGAGGGCCCTCTGAAGCTTTCTTT	CSARGGPSEAFF
TRBV4-2	TRBJ2-1	.	.	TGTGCCAGCAGCGGCGCCTACGCGGGGAATGAGCAGTTCTTC	CASSGAYAGNEQFF
TRBV3-1/TRBV3-2	TRBJ1-1	.	.	TGTGCCAGCAGCCTGTGGACAGCCCTTAACACTGAAGCTTTCTTT	CASSLWTALNTEAFF
TRBV9	TRBJ1-1	.	.	TGTGCCAGCAGCGTAGAGGGCAGGGGGAACACTGAAGCTTTCTTT	CASSVEGRGNTEAFF
TRBV3-1/TRBV3-2	TRBJ2-2	.	.	TGTGCCAGCAGCCAGAACGGGTGGAACACCGGGGAGCTGTTTTTT	CASSQNGWNTGELFF
TRBV6-5	TRBJ2-3	once	TRBD1	TGTGCCAGCAGTCGAAGTACAGGGGAAGATACGCAGTATTTT	CASSRSTGEDTQYF
TRBV7-2	TRBJ2-1	.	TRBD2	TGTGCCAGCAGCCCGACTAGCGGACCCTACAATGAGCAGTTCTTC	CASSPTSGPYNEQFF
TRBV6-5	TRBJ1-3	.	.	TGTGCCAGCAGGACTGGCGGCTCTGGAAACACCATATATTTT	CASRTGGSGNTIYF
TRBV6-5	TRBJ1-4	.	.	TGTGCCAGCAGCAGGGCCTATGAAAAACTGTTTTTT	CASSRAYEKLFF
TRBV19	TRBJ2-5	.	TRBD2	TGTGCCAGTACCGCGACTAGCGGGGGATCAGAGACCCAGTACTTC	CASTATSGGSETQYF
TRBV5-1	TRBJ2-1	.	TRBD1	TGCGCCAGCAGCTACGGACAGGGGGGGAATGAGCAGTTCTTC	CASSYGQGGNEQFF
TRBV30	TRBJ1-1	.	TRBD1	TGTGCCTGGAGCCCAGGGGGCTTCACTGAAGCTTTCTTT	CAWSPGGFTEAFF
TRBV5-6	TRBJ2-7	.	.	TGTGCCAGCGGATCAGGCTACGAGCAGTACTTC	CASGSGYEQYF
TRBV29-1	TRBJ2-1	.	TRBD2	TGCAGCGAGAGTGCTAGCGGGAGCCCGGATGAGCAGTTCTTC	CSESASGSPDEQFF
TRBV11-3	TRBJ1-1	.	.	TGTGCCAGCAGCTTAGATCCGGGGAACACTGAAGCTTTCTTT	CASSLDPGNTEAFF
TRBV30	TRBJ1-1	.	.	TGTGCCTGGAGAGGTTCCCCCGGGGGGGAGAACACTGAAGCTTTCTTT	CAWRGSPGGENTEAFF
TRBV2	TRBJ2-2	.	TRBD1	TGTGCCAGCAGCGCCGCCCTAGGACAGGGTTCCACCGGGGAGCTGTTTTTT	CASSAALGQGSTGELFF
TRBV4-1	TRBJ1-2	.	TRBD1	TGCGCCAGCAGCCAGACAGGGGGATACTATGGCTACACCTTC	CASSQTGGYYGYTF
TRBV19	TRBJ1-1	few	.	TGTGCCAGTACCCCCACCTATGAGAACACTGAAGCTTTCTTT	CASTPTYENTEAFF
TRBV5-1	TRBJ2-7	.	TRBD2	TGCGCCAGCACCCCTACCGGGACTAGAGAGTGGCACTCAAACGAGCAGTACTTC	CASTPTGTREWHSNEQYF
TRBV15	TRBJ1-1	.	.	TGTGCCACCAGCAGAGGGGGGCTAGGGGCCATGAACACTGAAGCTTTCTTT	CATSRGGLGAMNTEAFF
TRBV6-5	TRBJ1-2	.	TRBD1	TGTGCCAGCAGTTATTCCCCGGGACAGGGCTATGGCTACACCTTC	CASSYSPGQGYGYTF
TRBV6-6	TRBJ2-2	few	.	TGTGCCAGCAGTTATGGACTGAACACCGGGGAGCTGTTTTTT	CASSYGLNTGELFF
TRBV9	TRBJ1-4	.	TRBD1	TGTGCCAGCAGCGCCTGGGACAGGGGGAATGAAAAACTGTTTTTT	CASSAWDRGNEKLFF
TRBV10-3	TRBJ2-7	.	.	TGTGCCATCACCCCACGACAGGACGGCTACGAGCAGTACTTC	CAITPRQDGYEQYF
TRBV5-1	TRBJ2-3	.	.	TGCGCCAGCAGACCCCGGGGCACAGATACGCAGTATTTT	CASRPRGTDTQYF
TRBV6-6	TRBJ2-4	.	.	TGTGCCAGCAGTTACTCGAGGGACTTCGCCAAAAACATTCAGTACTTC	CASSYSRDFAKNIQYF
TRBV6-5	TRBJ1-2	.	.	TGTGCCAGCAAAAACCGGGGGGGCCATAACTATGGCTACACCTTC	CASKNRGGHNYGYTF
TRBV7-8	TRBJ1-3	.	.	TGTGCCAGCAGCTTACCACGGGACTCTGGAAACACCATATATTTT	CASSLPRDSGNTIYF
TRBV4-1	TRBJ2-3	.	.	TGCGCCAGCAGCCAAGTAAGCGGAGTCACAGATACGCAGTATTTT	CASSQVSGVTDTQYF
TRBV4-1	TRBJ2-2	.	TRBD2	TGCGCCAGCAGCCGTGTAGCGGGAGTGAGCACCGGGGAGCTGTTTTTT	CASSRVAGVSTGELFF